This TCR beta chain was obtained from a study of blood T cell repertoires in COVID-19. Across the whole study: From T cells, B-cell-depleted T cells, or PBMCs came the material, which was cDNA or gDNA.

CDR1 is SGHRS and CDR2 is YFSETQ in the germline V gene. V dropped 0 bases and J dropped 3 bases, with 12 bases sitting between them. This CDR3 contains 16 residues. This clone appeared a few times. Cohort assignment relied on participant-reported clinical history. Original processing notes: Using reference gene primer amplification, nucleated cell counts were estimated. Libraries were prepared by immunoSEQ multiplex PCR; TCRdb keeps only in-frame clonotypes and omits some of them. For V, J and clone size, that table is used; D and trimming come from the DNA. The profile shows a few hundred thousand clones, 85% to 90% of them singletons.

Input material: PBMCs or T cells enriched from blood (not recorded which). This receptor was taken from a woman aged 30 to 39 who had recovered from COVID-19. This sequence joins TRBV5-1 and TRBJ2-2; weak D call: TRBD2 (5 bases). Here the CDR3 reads CASSLASRTYTGELFF. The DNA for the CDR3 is TGCGCCAGCAGCTTGGCCTCTAGGACTTACACCGGGGAGCTGTTTTTT.